This T cell receptor (beta chain) is drawn from a study of blood T cell repertoires in COVID-19. Overall study context: The study drew acute and convalescent COVID-19 samples from the United States, Italy and Spain. The analysed material was cDNA or gDNA that came from T cells, B-cell-depleted T cells, or PBMCs.

Profiling relied on immunoSEQ multiplex PCR, and the TCRdb table lists in-frame clones only, not all of them. This sample has 200,000 to 300,000 clones; less than 90% occur once, and the top ten carry roughly 4%. The CDR3 runs to 14 residues. Deletions cut 1 base from V and 1 base from J, with 7 bases between. CDR1 LGHDT and CDR2 YNNKEL come from the germline V gene (reference sequence). The sequenced sample was peripheral blood. The chain combines TRBV3-1 (or the pseudogene TRBV3-2) with TRBJ2-5, with D possibly matching TRBD1 (6 bases). This TCR came from a man between 60 and 75 years old with acute or convalescent COVID-19. The CDR3 nucleotides read TGTGCCAGCAGCCAAGCGACAGGCCAAGAGACCCAGTACTTC. This encodes CASSQATGQETQYF.